The following is a TCR beta chain sequence with its context. This specimen comes from a study of blood T cell repertoires in COVID-19. Measured with immunoSEQ multiplex PCR; TCRdb has only the in-frame clones, and not every one. The sample has 350,000 to 450,000 clones, 70% to 90% seen once. This CDR3 region has 14 residues. Trimming removed 2 bases from V and 11 bases from J, with 18 bases in between. Germline V gene sequence: CDR1 MGHRA, CDR2 YSYEKL. Sequenced: PBMCs or T cells enriched from blood (not recorded which). The chain links TRBV4-1 to TRBJ1-1; D perhaps matches TRBD1 (5 bases). The sequence was collected from a woman in her late teens or twenties who had been exposed to COVID-19. The CDR3 is CASSQTRDWLGAFF. In DNA, the CDR3 is TGCGCCAGCAGCCAAACCCGGGACTGGCTTGGCGCTTTCTTT.